Detailed here is one T cell receptor (beta chain). The antigen remains undetermined. 13 Jbeta primers and 60 Vbeta primers were used for the PCR. Profiled with immunoSEQ multiplex PCR; TCRdb holds only in-frame clones, not every one. The sample holds about 200,000 clones. The source of the sample is a study of cytomegalovirus exposure and HLA in healthy donors. Study-wide points: Accurate prediction of most subjects' HLA-A and HLA-B alleles from TCR beta sequences was reported. Several of the most significant clusters appeared, in a later analysis, to be linked to common viral pathogens.

The CDR3 loop spans 16 amino acids. After removal of 2 bases from V and 2 bases from J, the junction contained 6 bases not matched to a gene. Per the germline V gene, CDR1 is SGHRS and CDR2 is YFSETQ. This chain uses TRBV5-1 with TRBJ2-5; 10 nucleotides line up with TRBD2. Material for sequencing was PBMCs. The TCR originated in a boy between 10 and 17 years old in good health and CMV-seronegative. CDR3 DNA sequence: TGCGCCAGCAGCTTCCTACTAGCGGGGTTACAAGAGACCCAGTACTTC. Translation: CASSFLLAGLQETQYF.